This T cell receptor (beta chain) originates from a study of naive and memory T cell subsets. Four PCR rounds used nested alpha and beta constant region primers plus the SP2 primer. For blood and skin samples, reverse transcription used TCR alpha and beta constant primers. MiXCR, applied by TCRdb to the 5' RACE reads, yields one record per CDR3 protein. The table lists about 32,000 distinct CDR3 sequences, approximately 15% of them singletons. A UMI-containing oligonucleotide was joined by 3' ligation to the TCR cDNA template. This clonotype was seen more than once but under ten times. V was clipped by 8 bases and J by 4 bases, with 22 bases between them. The CDR3 has 16 residues. Germline CDR1 SNHLY, CDR2 FYNNEI.

This chain links TRBV2 with TRBJ2-3, with D tentatively TRBD1 (5 bases). The TCR was taken from a female donor in good health. The CDR3 DNA is TGTGCCAGCCAAAATCAGGTGATAGGGGCCCCAGATACGCAGTATTTT. This sequence encodes CASQNQVIGAPDTQYF.